Here is one T cell receptor (beta chain) with its context. Its antigen is not known. The data originate from a study of cytomegalovirus exposure and HLA in healthy donors. Study-level background: From about 170 million T cells, an earlier analysis saw approximately 110 million unique TCR beta sequences. Study-level findings and limits: Presence/absence analyses assumed roughly uniform sequencing depth across donors, which may not hold. Most TCR beta V segments were productive about 87% or about 30% of the time in an earlier analysis.

PCR involved 60 Vbeta and 13 Jbeta primers. Some clones are missing from TCRdb's copy, which holds only in-frame ones; the method was immunoSEQ multiplex PCR. The table includes tens of thousands of clones, around 72% detected once. The CDR3 is 12 amino acids. The V gene's germline CDR1 is SQVTM and CDR2 ANQGSEA. Deletions cut 4 bases from V and 5 bases from J, with 8 bases between. The sample consisted of PBMCs. The clonotype comes from a woman aged 35 to 49 in good health and CMV-seropositive. The V and J genes are TRBV29-1 and TRBJ2-2; D is possibly TRBD1 (5 bases). CDR3 amino acids: CSVARDTGELFF. DNA of the CDR3: TGCAGCGTTGCCAGGGATACCGGGGAGCTGTTTTTT.